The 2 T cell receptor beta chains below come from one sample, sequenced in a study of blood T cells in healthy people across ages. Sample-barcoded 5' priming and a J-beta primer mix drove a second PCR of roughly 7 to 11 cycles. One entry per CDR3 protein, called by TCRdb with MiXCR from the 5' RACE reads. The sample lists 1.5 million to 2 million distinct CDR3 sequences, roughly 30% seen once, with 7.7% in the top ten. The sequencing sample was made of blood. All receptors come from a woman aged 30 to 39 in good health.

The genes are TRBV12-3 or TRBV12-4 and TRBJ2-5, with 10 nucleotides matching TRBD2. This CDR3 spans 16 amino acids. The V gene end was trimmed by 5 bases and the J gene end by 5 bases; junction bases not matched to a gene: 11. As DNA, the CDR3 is TGTGCCAGCAGTCGCCGGAGCGGGGGGGCCGTGGAGACCCAGTACTTC. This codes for CASSRRSGGAVETQYF.

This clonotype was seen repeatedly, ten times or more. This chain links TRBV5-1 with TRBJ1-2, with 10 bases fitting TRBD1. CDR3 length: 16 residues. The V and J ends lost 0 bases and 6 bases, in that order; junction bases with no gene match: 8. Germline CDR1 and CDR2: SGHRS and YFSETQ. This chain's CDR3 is CASSLVQPGTGDGYTF. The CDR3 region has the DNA TGCGCCAGCAGCTTGGTCCAACCCGGGACAGGGGATGGCTACACCTTC.